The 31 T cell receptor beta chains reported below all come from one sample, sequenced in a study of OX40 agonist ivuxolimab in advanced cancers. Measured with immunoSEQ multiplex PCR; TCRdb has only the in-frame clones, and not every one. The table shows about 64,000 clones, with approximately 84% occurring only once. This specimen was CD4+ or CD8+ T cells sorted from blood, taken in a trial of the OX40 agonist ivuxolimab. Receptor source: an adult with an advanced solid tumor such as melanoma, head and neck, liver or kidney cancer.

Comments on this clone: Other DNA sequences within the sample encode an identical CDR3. In nucleotides, the CDR3 is TGTGCCAGCTCACCGAGACAGATCTACGAGCAGTACTTC. This sequence encodes CASSPRQIYEQYF. The V gene is TRBV18, the J gene TRBJ2-7; tentatively, D is TRBD1 (5 bases). The CDR3 covers 13 residues. V lost 3 bases to trimming and J lost 3 bases, with 9 bases between them. Per the germline V gene, CDR1 is KGHSH and CDR2 is LQKENI.

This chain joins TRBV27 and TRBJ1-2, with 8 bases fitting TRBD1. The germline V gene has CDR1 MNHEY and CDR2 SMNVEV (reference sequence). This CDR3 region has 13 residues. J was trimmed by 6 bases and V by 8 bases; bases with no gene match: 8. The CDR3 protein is CASGTGRAHGYTF. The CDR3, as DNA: TGTGCCAGCGGGACAGGCAGGGCTCATGGCTACACCTTC.

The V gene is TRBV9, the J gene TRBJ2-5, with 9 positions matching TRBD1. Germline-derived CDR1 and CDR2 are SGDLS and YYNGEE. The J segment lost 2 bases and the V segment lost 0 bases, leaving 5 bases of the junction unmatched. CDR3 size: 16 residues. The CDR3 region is CASSVATGQGQETQYF. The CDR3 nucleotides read TGTGCCAGCAGCGTAGCTACGGGACAGGGACAAGAGACCCAGTACTTC.

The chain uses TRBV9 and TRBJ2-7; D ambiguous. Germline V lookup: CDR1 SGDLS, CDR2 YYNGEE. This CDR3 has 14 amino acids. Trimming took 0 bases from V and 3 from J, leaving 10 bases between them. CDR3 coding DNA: TGTGCCAGCAGCGTAGGAGCGACGTACTACGAGCAGTACTTC. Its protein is CASSVGATYYEQYF.

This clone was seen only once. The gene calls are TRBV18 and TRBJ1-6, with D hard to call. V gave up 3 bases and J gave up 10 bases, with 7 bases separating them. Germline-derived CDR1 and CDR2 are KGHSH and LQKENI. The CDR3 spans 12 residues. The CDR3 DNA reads TGTGCCAGCTCACCGTCACACTCACCCCTCCACTTT. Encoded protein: CASSPSHSPLHF.

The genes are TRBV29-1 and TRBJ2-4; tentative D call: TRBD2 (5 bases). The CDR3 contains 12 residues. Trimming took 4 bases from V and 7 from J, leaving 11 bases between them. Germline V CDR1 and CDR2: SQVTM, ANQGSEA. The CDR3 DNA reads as TGCAGCGTTGCATCCGGGGTGAACATTCAGTACTTC. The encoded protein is CSVASGVNIQYF.

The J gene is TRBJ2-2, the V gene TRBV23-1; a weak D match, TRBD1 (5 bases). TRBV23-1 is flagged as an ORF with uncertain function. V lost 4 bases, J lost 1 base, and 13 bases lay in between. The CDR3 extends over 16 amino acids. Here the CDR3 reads CASSLQDIWNTGELFF. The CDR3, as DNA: TGCGCCAGCAGTCTCCAGGACATTTGGAACACCGGGGAGCTGTTTTTT.

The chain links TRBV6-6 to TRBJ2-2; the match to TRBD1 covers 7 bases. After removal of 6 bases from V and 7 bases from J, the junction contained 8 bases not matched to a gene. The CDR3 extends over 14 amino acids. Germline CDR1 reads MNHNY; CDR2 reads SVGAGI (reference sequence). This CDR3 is CASRPRGFGGELFF. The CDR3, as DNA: TGTGCCAGCAGACCCAGGGGGTTCGGCGGGGAGCTGTTTTTT.

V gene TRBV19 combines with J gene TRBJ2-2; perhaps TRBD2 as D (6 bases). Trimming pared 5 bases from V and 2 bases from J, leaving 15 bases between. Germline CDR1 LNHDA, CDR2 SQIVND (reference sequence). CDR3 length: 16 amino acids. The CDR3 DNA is TGTGCCAGTAGTGGAGGGGTGGGAGCTAACACCGGGGAGCTGTTTTTT. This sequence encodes CASSGGVGANTGELFF.

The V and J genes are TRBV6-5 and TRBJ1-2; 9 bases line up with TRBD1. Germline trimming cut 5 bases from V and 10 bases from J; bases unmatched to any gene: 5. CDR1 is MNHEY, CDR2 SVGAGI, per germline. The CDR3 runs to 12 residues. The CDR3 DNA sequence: TGTGCCAGCAGTACCGGACAGGGGCACTACACCTTC. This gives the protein CASSTGQGHYTF.

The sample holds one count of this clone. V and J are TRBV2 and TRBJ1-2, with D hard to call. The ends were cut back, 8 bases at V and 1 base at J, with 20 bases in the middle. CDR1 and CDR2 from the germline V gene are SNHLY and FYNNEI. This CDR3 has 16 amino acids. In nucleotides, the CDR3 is TGTGCCAGCGGGCCTGTGAGTACCATCTTTAACTATGGCTACACCTTC. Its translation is CASGPVSTIFNYGYTF.

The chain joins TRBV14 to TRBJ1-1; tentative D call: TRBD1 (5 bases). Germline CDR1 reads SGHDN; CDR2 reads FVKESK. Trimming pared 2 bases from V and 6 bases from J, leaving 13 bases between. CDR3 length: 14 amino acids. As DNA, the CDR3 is TGTGCCAGCAGCCAATTCCGGGGGATCCCTGAAGCTTTCTTT. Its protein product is CASSQFRGIPEAFF.

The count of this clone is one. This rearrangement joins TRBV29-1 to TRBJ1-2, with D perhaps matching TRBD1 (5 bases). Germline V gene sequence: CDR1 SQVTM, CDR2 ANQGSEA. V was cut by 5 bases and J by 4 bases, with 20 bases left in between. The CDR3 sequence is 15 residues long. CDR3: CSVSTPGPDFYGYTF. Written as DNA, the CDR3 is TGCAGCGTTTCCACTCCGGGGCCCGACTTCTATGGCTACACCTTC.

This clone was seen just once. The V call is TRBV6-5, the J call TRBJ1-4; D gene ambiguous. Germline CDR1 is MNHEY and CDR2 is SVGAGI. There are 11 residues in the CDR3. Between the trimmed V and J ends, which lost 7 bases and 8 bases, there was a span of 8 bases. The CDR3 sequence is CASTRGEKLFF. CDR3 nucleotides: TGTGCCAGCACCCGAGGGGAAAAACTGTTTTTT.

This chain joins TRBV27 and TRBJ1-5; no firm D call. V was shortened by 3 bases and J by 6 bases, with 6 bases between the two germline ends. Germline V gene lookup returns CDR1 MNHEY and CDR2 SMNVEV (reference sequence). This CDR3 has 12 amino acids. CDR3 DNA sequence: TGTGCCAGCAGTTTTAGAGGTCAGCCCCAGCATTTT. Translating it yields CASSFRGQPQHF.

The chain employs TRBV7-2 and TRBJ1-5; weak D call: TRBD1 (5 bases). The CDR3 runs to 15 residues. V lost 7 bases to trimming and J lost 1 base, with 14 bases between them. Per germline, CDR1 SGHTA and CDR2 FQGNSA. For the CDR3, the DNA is TGTGCCAGCACGAACGGTTGGGGGAGCAATCAGCCCCAGCATTTT. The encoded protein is CASTNGWGSNQPQHF.

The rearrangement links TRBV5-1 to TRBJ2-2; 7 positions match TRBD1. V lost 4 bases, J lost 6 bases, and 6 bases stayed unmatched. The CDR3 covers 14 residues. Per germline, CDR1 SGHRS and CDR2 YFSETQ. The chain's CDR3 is CASSKGQDAGELFF. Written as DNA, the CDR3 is TGCGCCAGCAGCAAAGGACAGGACGCCGGGGAGCTGTTTTTT.

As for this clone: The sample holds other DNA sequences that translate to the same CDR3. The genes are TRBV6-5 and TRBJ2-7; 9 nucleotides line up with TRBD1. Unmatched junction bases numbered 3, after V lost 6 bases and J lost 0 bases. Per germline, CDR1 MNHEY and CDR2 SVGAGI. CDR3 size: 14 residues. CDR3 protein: CASRPGQGSYEQYF. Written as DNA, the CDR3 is TGTGCCAGCAGACCGGGACAGGGCTCCTACGAGCAGTACTTC.

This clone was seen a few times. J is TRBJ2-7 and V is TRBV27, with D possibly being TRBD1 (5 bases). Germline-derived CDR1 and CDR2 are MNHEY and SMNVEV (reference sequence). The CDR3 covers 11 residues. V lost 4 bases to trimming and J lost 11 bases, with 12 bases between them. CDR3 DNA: TGTGCCAGCAGTTGGGGCAACCGGGAGTACTTC. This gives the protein CASSWGNREYF.

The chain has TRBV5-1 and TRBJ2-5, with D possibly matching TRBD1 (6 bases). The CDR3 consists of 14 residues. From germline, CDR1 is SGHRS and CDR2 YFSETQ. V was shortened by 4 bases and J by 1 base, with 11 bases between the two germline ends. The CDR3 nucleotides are TGCGCCAGCAGCCTCCAGGGGACCCAAGAGACCCAGTACTTC. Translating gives CASSLQGTQETQYF.

CDR3 sequence reads: CASSLVNRGSLRETQYF. The CDR3 DNA reads TGTGCCAGCAGCTTAGTGAACCGGGGGTCTCTGCGAGAGACCCAGTACTTC. This sequence joins TRBV7-6 and TRBJ2-5; weak D call: TRBD2 (6 bases). The germline gives CDR1 SGHVS, CDR2 FNYEAQ. The CDR3 is 17 residues long. Trimming pared 1 base from V and 4 bases from J, leaving 19 bases between. Drawing the rest from reference TRBV7-6 and TRBJ2-5, the complete variable domain is GAGVSQSPRYKVTKRGQDVALRCDPISGHVSLYWYRQALGQGPEFLTYFNYEAQQDKSGLPNDRFSAERPEGSISTLTIQRTEQRDSAMYRCASSLVNRGSLRETQYFGPGTRLLVL.

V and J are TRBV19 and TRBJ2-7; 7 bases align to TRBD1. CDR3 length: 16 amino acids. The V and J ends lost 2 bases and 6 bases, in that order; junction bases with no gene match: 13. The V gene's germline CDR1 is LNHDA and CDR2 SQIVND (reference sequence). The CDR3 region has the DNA TGTGCCAGTAGTATACGGCGAACGGACAGGAGAGGCGAGCAGTACTTC. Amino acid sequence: CASSIRRTDRRGEQYF.

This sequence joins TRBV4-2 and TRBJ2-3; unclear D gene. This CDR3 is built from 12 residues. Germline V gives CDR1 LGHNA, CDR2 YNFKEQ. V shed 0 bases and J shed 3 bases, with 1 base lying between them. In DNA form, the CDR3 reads TGTGCCAGCAGCCAAGATACAGATACGCAGTATTTT. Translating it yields CASSQDTDTQYF.

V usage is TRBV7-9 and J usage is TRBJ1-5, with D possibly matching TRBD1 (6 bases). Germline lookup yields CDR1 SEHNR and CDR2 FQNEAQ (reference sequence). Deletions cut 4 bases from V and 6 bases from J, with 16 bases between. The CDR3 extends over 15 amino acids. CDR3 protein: CASSSDRFDGQPQHF. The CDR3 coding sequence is TGTGCCAGCAGCTCCGACAGGTTTGACGGTCAGCCCCAGCATTTT. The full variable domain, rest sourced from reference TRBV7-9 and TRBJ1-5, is DTGVSQNPRHKITKRGQNVTFRCDPISEHNRLYWYRQTLGQGPEFLTYFQNEAQLEKSRLLSDRFSAERPKGSFSTLEIQRTEQGDSAMYLCASSSDRFDGQPQHFGDGTRLSIL.

CDR3 protein: CASSSRTSGRTGELFF. CDR3 coding DNA: TGTGCCAGCAGCTCTCGGACTAGCGGGAGGACCGGGGAGCTGTTTTTT. The V call is TRBV9, the J call TRBJ2-2; 14 nucleotides line up with TRBD2. This CDR3 spans 16 amino acids. The germline gives CDR1 SGDLS, CDR2 YYNGEE. V was clipped by 4 bases and J by 5 bases; unmatched bases: 4.

The CDR3 spells CASSGGRLTGELFF. The CDR3 DNA reads TGTGCCAGCAGCGGCGGTAGGCTTACCGGGGAGCTGTTTTTT. The chain has TRBV9 and TRBJ2-2; D gene unclear. The CDR3 length is 14 residues. The germline V gene encodes CDR1 SGDLS and CDR2 YYNGEE. V gave up 3 bases and J gave up 5 bases, with 11 bases separating them.

CDR3 nucleotide sequence: TGTGCCAGCAGCTCCCCTCGGGGCTTAGCCGGGGAGCTGTTTTTT. Protein: CASSSPRGLAGELFF. V is TRBV11-2 and J is TRBJ2-2; D could derive from TRBD1 or TRBD2 (5 bases each). Germline CDR1 and CDR2: SGHAT and FQNNGV. V was clipped by 4 bases and J by 6 bases, with 15 bases between them. The CDR3 is made up of 15 amino acids. Full variable domain (rest looked up from reference TRBV11-2 and TRBJ2-2): EAGVAQSPRYKIIEKRQSVAFWCNPISGHATLYWYQQILGQGPKLLIQFQNNGVVDDSQLPKDRFSAERLKGVDSTLKIQPAKLEDSAVYLCASSSPRGLAGELFFGEGSRLTVL.

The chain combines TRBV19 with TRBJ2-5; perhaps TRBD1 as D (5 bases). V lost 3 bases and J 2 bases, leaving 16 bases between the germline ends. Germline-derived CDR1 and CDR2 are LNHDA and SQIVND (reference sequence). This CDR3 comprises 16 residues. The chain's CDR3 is CASSIRVGVIQETQYF. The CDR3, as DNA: TGTGCCAGTAGTATTCGGGTAGGGGTAATTCAAGAGACCCAGTACTTC.

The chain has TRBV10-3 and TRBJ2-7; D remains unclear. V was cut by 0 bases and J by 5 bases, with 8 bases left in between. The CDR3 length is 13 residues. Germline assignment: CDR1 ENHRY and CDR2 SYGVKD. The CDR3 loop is CAISESYSNEQYF. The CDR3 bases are TGTGCCATCAGTGAGTCTTACAGTAACGAGCAGTACTTC.

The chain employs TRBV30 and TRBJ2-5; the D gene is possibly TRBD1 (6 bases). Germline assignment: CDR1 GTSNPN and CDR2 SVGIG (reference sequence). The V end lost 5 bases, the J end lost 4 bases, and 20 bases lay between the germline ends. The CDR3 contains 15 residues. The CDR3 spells CAWDFHRVRVETQYF. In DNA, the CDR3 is TGTGCCTGGGATTTCCACAGGGTTCGGGTAGAGACCCAGTACTTC.

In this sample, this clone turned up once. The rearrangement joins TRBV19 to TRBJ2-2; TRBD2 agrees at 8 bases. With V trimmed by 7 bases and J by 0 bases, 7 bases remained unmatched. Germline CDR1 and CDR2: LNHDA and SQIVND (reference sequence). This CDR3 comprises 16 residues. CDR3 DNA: TGTGCCAGTATAAGAGCGGGGGCCGCGAACACCGGGGAGCTGTTTTTT. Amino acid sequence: CASIRAGAANTGELFF.